These 12 T cell receptor beta chains were all obtained from the same sample, sequenced in a study of CXCR3-negative and CXCR3-positive naive CD8 T cells (dated by TCRdb to between 2017 and 2020). Summary of the overall study and its limitations: Compared with CXCR3-negative naive cells, CXCR3-positive naive cells had TRB CDR3s with higher hydrophobicity (lower Kidera factor 4), lower energy, and higher strength and volume indices.

The sequencing machine was a NextSeq 550. The Human TCR Profiling Kit (MiLaboratory) was used to make UMI-labeled 5' RACE TRB cDNA libraries. Based on TCRdb reprocessing of the reads, there is one entry per CDR3 protein sequence, and DNA is missing. The sample's table lists a count of some 150,000 distinct CDR3 sequences. The ten largest clonotypes hold 0.45% to 0.6% of the sample. Which antigens these TCRs recognize remains unknown. Sequenced sample: naive CXCR3+ CD8+ T cells from blood. Read against the paper, the sample's cell subset or site label means: CD45RO-CCR7+CD27+CD95- naive CD8+ T cells expressing CXCR3 (TNR3+). Receptors were obtained from a human donor in good health. Some clones in this sample may be carry-over from other donors' samples.

The V and J genes are TRBV18 and TRBJ1-1; TCRdb gives TRBD1 as the D gene, but with no DNA this cannot be confirmed. The V gene's germline CDR1 is KGHSH and CDR2 LQKENI. The CDR3 runs 16 residues. Here the CDR3 reads CASSPPGTGSPTEAFF.

The V call is TRBV27, the J call TRBJ2-7; TCRdb proposes TRBD1, but this gene call is untestable without DNA. CDR3 length equals 14 residues. Germline lookup yields CDR1 MNHEY and CDR2 SMNVEV (reference sequence). This chain's CDR3 is CASSPLISPYEQYF.

The chain carries TRBV6-2 or TRBV6-3 and TRBJ2-5. The CDR3 is 14 residues long. Germline V gene sequence: CDR1 MNHEY, CDR2 SVGEGT. This chain's CDR3 is CASSYSVYKETQYF.

CDR3 sequence reads: CASRLVASDEQYF. The chain is built from TRBV5-8 and TRBJ2-7; TCRdb indicates TRBD2, and absent DNA this call remains unverified. CDR3 length equals 13 residues. Germline V lookup: CDR1 SGHTS, CDR2 YDEGEE.

The genes are TRBV28 and TRBJ2-1; TCRdb's D call of TRBD1 is untestable without DNA. The germline V gene encodes CDR1 MDHEN and CDR2 SYDVKM. The CDR3 covers 14 residues. Here the CDR3 reads CASTRELAHHEQFF. The complete variable domain, with remaining parts taken from reference TRBV28 and TRBJ2-1, reads DVKVTQSSRYLVKRTGEKVFLECVQDMDHENMFWYRQDPGLGLRLIYFSYDVKMKEKGDIPEGYSVSREKKERFSLILESASTNQTSMYLCASTRELAHHEQFFGPGTRLTVL.

The rearrangement joins TRBV7-6 to TRBJ1-5; TCRdb's D call, TRBD1, is unchecked because there is no DNA. The CDR3 is made up of 14 amino acids. Germline V gene lookup returns CDR1 SGHVS and CDR2 FNYEAQ. This chain's CDR3 is CASSLGTAYQPQHF.

The rearrangement links TRBV28 to TRBJ2-1; lacking DNA, the TRBD2 call made by TCRdb goes unchecked. The CDR3 totals 17 residues. Germline V lookup: CDR1 MDHEN, CDR2 SYDVKM. The CDR3 reads CASSLTSHQRYYNEQFF.

The genes are TRBV7-9 and TRBJ2-7; as DNA is missing, the TRBD2 call by TCRdb cannot be tested. CDR1 is SEHNR, CDR2 FQNEAQ, per germline (reference sequence). This CDR3 contains 13 residues. The chain's CDR3 is CASTSGLWYEQYF.

The chain links TRBV20-1 to TRBJ2-3; without DNA, the TCRdb call of TRBD1 cannot be checked. CDR1 and CDR2 (germline): DFQATT, SNEGSKA (reference sequence). This CDR3 is built from 14 residues. CDR3 residues: CSARAPVSTDTQYF.

The V gene is TRBV28, the J gene TRBJ2-5; TCRdb indicates TRBD2, and absent DNA this call remains unverified. The CDR3 loop spans 14 amino acids. In germline, CDR1 is MDHEN, CDR2 SYDVKM. This chain's CDR3 is CASSRLAGEGTQYF.

The chain couples TRBV7-6 to TRBJ2-3; TCRdb outputs TRBD1, but without DNA this stays unchecked. The CDR3 is 15 amino acids. CDR1 is SGHVS and CDR2 is FNYEAQ in the germline V gene. The chain's CDR3 is CASSFGGGRTDTQYF.

This chain joins TRBV7-3 and TRBJ2-7. CDR3 length: 13 residues. Germline assignment: CDR1 SGHTA and CDR2 FQGTGA. The CDR3 protein is CASSLNRAYEQYF.